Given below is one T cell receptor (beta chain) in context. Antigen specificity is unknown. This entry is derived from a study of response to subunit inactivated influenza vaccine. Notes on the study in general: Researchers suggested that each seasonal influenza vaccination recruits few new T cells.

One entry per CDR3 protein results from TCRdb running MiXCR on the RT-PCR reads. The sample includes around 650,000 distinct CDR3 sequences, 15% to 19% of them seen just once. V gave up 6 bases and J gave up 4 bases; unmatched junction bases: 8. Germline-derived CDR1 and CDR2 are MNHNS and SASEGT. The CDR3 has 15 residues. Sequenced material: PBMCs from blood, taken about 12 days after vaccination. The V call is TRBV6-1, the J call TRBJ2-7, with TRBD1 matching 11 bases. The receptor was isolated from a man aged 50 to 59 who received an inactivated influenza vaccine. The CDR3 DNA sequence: TGTGCCAGCAGACAAACGGGACAGGGGGTATACGAGCAGTACTTC. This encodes CASRQTGQGVYEQYF.